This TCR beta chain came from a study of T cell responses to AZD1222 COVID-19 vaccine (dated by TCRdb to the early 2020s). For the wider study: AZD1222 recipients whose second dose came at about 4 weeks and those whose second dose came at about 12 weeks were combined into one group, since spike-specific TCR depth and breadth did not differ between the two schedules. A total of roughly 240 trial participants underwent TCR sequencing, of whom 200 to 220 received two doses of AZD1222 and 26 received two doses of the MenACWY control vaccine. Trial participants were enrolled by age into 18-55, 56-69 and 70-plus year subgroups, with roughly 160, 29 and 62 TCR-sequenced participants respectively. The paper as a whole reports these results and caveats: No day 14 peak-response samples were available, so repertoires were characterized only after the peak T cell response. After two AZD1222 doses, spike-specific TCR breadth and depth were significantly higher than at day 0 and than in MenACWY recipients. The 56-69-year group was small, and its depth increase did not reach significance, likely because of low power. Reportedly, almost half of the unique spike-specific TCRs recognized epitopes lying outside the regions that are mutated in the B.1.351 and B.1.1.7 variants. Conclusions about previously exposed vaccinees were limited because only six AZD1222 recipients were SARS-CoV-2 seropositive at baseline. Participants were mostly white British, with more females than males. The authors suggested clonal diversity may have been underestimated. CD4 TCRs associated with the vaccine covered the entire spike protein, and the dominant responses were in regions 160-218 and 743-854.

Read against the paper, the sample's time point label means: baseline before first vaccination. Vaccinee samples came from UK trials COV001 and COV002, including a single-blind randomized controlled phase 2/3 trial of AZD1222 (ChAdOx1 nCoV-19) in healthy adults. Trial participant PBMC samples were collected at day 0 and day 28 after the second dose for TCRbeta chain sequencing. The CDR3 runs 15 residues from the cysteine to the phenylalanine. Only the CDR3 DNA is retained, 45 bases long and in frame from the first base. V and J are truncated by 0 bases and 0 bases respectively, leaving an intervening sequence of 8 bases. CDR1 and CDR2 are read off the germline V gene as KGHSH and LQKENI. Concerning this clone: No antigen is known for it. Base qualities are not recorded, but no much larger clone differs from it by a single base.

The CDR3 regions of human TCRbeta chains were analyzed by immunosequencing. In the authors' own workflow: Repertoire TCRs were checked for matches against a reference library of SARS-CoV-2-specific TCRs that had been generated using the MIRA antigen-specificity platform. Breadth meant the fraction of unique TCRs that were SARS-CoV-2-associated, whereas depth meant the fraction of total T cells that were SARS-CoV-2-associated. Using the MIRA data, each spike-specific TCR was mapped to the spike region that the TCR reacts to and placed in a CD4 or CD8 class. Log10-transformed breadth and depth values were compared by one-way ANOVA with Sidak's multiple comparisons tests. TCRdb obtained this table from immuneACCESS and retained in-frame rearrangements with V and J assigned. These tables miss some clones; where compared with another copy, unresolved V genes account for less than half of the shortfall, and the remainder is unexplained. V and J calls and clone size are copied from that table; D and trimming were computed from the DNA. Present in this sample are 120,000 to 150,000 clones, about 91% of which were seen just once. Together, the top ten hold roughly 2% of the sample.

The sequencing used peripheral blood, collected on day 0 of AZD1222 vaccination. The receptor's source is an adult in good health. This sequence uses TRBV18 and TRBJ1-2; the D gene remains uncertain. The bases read TGTGCCAGCTCACCACCGACGACAACTAACTATGGCTACACCTTC. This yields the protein CASSPPTTTNYGYTF.